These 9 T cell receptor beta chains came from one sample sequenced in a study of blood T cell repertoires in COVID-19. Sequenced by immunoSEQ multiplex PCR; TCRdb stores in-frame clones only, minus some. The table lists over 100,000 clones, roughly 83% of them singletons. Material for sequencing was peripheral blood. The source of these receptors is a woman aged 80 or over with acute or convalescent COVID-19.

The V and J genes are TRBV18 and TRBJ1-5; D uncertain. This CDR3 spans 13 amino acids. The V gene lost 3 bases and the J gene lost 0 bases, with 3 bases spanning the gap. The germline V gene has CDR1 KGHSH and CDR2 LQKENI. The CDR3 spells CASSPSSNQPQHF. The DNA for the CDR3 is TGTGCCAGCTCACCCTCTAGCAATCAGCCCCAGCATTTT.

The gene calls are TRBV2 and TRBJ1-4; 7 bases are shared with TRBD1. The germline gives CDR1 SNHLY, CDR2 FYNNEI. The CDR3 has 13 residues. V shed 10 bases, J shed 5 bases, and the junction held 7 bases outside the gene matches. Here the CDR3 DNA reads TGTGCCACCAGACAGGGTCGAAATGAAAAACTGTTTTTT. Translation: CATRQGRNEKLFF.

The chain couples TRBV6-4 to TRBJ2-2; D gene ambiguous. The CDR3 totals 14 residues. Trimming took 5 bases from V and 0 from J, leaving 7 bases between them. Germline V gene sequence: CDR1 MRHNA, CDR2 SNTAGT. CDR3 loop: CASSPDSNTGELFF. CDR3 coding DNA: TGTGCCAGCAGTCCCGACTCGAACACCGGGGAGCTGTTTTTT.

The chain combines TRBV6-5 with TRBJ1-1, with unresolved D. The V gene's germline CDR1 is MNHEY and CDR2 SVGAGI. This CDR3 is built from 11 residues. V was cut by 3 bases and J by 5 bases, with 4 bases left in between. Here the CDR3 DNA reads TGTGCCAGCAGTTATCTTACTGAAGCTTTCTTT. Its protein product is CASSYLTEAFF.

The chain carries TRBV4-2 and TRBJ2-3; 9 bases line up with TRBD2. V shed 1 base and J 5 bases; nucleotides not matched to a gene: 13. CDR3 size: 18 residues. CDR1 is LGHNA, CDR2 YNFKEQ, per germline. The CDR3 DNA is TGTGCCAGCAGCCAAGGGGAAATGGCGGGGGGGCTTAGAGATACGCAGTATTTT. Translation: CASSQGEMAGGLRDTQYF.

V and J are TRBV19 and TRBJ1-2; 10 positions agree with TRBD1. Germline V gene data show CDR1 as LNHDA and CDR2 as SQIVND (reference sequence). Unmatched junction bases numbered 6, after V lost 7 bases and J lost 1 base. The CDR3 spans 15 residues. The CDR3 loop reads CASTDRGRINYGYTF. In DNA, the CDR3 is TGTGCCAGTACAGACAGGGGGCGAATTAACTATGGCTACACCTTC.

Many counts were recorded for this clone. CDR3 sequence reads: CASSDRGQGVSGELFF. The CDR3 DNA reads as TGTGCCAGCAGCGACCGGGGACAGGGTGTCTCCGGGGAGCTGTTTTTT. The rearrangement joins TRBV5-4 to TRBJ2-2; 9 bases fit TRBD1. J was trimmed by 6 bases and V by 4 bases; bases with no gene match: 10. Germline assignment: CDR1 SGHNT and CDR2 YYREEE (reference sequence). The CDR3 has 16 residues.

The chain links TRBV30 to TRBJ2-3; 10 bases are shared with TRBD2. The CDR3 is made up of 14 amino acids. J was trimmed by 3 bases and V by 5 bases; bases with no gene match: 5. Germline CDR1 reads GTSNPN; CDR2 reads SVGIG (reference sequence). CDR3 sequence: CAWVKREGTDTQYF. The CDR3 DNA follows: TGTGCCTGGGTAAAGCGGGAGGGGACAGATACGCAGTATTTT.

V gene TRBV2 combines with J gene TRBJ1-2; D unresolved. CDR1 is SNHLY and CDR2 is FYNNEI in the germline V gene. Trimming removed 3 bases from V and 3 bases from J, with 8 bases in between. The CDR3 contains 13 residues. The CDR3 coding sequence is TGTGCCAGCAGTGATTCGGTTTACTATGGCTACACCTTC. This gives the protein CASSDSVYYGYTF.